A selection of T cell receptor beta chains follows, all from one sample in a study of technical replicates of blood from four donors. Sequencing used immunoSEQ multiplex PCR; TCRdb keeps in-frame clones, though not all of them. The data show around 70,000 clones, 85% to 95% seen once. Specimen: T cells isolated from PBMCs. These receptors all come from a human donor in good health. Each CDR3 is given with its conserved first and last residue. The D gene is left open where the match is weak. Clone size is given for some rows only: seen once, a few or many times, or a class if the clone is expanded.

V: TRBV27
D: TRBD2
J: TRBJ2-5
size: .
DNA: TGTGCCAGCAGAACTCGGGTATGGACTAGCGGGACCTTACAAGAGACCCAGTACTTC
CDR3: CASRTRVWTSGTLQETQYF

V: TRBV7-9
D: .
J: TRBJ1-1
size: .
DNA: TGTGCCAGCAGCTTAGGAGGGAATCCTGAAGCTTTCTTT
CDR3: CASSLGGNPEAFF

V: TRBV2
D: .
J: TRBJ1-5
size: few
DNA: TGTGCCAGCAGTGTAGAGGGACATAGTGATCAGCCCCAGCATTTT
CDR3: CASSVEGHSDQPQHF

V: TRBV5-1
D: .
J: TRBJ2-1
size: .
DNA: TGCGCCAGCAGCTTGGATGTCCTCGGTAATGAGCAGTTCTTC
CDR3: CASSLDVLGNEQFF

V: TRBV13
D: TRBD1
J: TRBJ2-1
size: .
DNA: TGTGCCAGCAGCTTCACCACCGACAGGGACTCCTACAATGAGCAGTTCTTC
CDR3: CASSFTTDRDSYNEQFF

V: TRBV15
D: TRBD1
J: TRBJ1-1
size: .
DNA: TGTGCCACCAGCGTAGGACAGGTGCCCCGCACTGAAGCTTTCTTT
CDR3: CATSVGQVPRTEAFF

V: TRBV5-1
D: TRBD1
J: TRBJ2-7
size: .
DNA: TGCGCCAGCAGCTTGAACCCCGCGACAGGGGACGAGCAGTACTTC
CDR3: CASSLNPATGDEQYF

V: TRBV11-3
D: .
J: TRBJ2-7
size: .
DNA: TGTGCCAGCAGCTTACGGTACTACGAGCAGTACTTC
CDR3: CASSLRYYEQYF

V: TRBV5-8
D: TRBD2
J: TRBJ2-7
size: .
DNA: TGTGCCAGCAGCTTGATCGGACTAGCGGGTGTATCCTACGAGCAGTACTTC
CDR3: CASSLIGLAGVSYEQYF

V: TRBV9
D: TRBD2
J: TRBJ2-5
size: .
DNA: TGTGCCAGCAGCGGGAGAAGCGGGGTGCAAGAGACCCAGTACTTC
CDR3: CASSGRSGVQETQYF

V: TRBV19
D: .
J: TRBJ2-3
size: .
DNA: TGTGCCAGTAGTATTGGGGGCCGGGCAGATACGCAGTATTTT
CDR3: CASSIGGRADTQYF

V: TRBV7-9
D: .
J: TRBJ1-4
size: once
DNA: TGTGCCAGCATTCAGGGGAGCAACTCTAATGAAAAACTGTTTTTT
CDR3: CASIQGSNSNEKLFF

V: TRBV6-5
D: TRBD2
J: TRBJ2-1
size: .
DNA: TGTGCCAGCACCTCTAGCGGGGCGGGGTCCAATGAGCAGTTCTTC
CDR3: CASTSSGAGSNEQFF

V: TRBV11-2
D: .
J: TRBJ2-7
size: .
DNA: TGTGCCAGCAGCACAGTGTCCTACGAGCAGTACTTC
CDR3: CASSTVSYEQYF

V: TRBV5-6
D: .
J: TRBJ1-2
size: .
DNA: TGTGCCAGCAGCTTGGGAGGGCAGCCCTCCTATGGCTACACCTTC
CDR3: CASSLGGQPSYGYTF

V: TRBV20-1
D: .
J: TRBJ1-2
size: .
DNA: TGCAGTGCTAGAGGCAGATATGGCTACACCTTC
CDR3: CSARGRYGYTF

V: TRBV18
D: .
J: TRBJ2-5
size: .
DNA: TGTGCCAGCTCACTAAGACAGCACCAAGAGACCCAGTACTTC
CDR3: CASSLRQHQETQYF

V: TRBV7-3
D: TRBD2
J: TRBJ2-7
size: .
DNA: TGTGCCAGCAGCTCTAGCGGGGGGGCGGACGAGCAGTACTTC
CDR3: CASSSSGGADEQYF

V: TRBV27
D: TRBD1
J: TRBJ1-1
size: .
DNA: TGTGCCAGCAGTTTTGGGGCGACAGGGCCTCTTAACACTGAAGCTTTCTTT
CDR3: CASSFGATGPLNTEAFF

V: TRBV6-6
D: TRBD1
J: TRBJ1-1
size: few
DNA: TGTGCCAGCAGTTACTCGCCGGGACAGAGGAACACTGAAGCTTTCTTT
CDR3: CASSYSPGQRNTEAFF

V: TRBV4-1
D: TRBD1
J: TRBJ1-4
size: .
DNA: TGCGCCAGCAGCCAAGGTGGCCAACAGGGGTGGGAACTGTTTTTT
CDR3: CASSQGGQQGWELFF